This entry lists 24 T cell receptor beta chains sequenced from one sample in a study of shared clonotypes between healthy human individuals. TCRdb's copy holds only in-frame clones and misses some; the assay was immunoSEQ multiplex PCR. Here the sample spans 2 million to 2.5 million clones, approximately 96% being singletons. Sequencing input: naive CD4+ T cells sorted from blood. Documented subset: CD45RA+ positively selected. Receptor source: a young man in good health.

This clone was detected once. This chain uses TRBV6-1 with TRBJ1-6; D remains unclear. V lost 2 bases and J lost 9, with 14 bases in between. The CDR3 contains 15 residues. CDR1 is MNHNS, CDR2 SASEGT, per germline. The CDR3 DNA reads TGTGCCAGCAGTGAATATGGCAGTAACCTTTCACCCCTCCACTTT. It encodes CASSEYGSNLSPLHF.

The chain has TRBV30 and TRBJ1-1, with TRBD1 matching over 10 bases. CDR1 is GTSNPN, CDR2 SVGIG, per germline (reference sequence). CDR3 length: 14 residues. V dropped 4 bases and J dropped 1; count of bases not matched to a gene: 3. The CDR3 DNA reads TGTGCCTGGATCCGGGACAGGGGGAACACTGAAGCTTTCTTT. This codes for CAWIRDRGNTEAFF.

The chain joins TRBV10-1 to TRBJ2-7; 8 bases match TRBD2. Germline lookup yields CDR1 WNHNN and CDR2 SYGVQD (reference sequence). The length of the CDR3 is 14 residues. Trimming cost V 3 bases and J 2 bases; bases outside gene matches: 3. The CDR3 region is CASSELAATYEQYF. Here the CDR3 DNA reads TGCGCCAGCAGTGAACTAGCGGCTACCTACGAGCAGTACTTC.

This clone showed up just once. The chain joins TRBV19 to TRBJ2-1, with 11 bases identical to TRBD2. J lost 6 bases, V lost 2 bases, and 3 bases had no gene match. The CDR3 sequence is 15 residues long. The V gene's germline CDR1 is LNHDA and CDR2 SQIVND (reference sequence). The CDR3 DNA reads as TGTGCCAGTAGTATAACTAGCGGGAGCTCCAATGAGCAGTTCTTC. Protein: CASSITSGSSNEQFF.

The CDR3 region has the DNA TGTGCCAGCTCGTACCCGGGACAAAAAACCGACTCTGGGGCCAACGTCCTGACTTTC. Encoded protein: CASSYPGQKTDSGANVLTF. The chain carries TRBV18 and TRBJ2-6; tentatively, D is TRBD1 (6 bases). V was cut by 6 bases and J by 0 bases, with 21 bases left in between. CDR3 size: 19 residues. Looked up from germline, CDR1 is KGHSH and CDR2 is LQKENI.

On this clone itself: Other DNA sequences in this sample translate to the same CDR3. The chain has TRBV2 and TRBJ2-6; D is possibly TRBD2 (5 bases). Germline V gene data show CDR1 as SNHLY and CDR2 as FYNNEI. Trimming cost V 6 bases and J 0 bases, with 9 bases left between them. CDR3 size: 15 residues. In DNA form, the CDR3 reads TGTGCCAGCAGCGAGGACTTCTCTGGGGCCAACGTCCTGACTTTC. This gives the protein CASSEDFSGANVLTF.

The rearrangement joins TRBV7-2 to TRBJ2-5; 10 bases fit TRBD2. V shed 2 bases, J shed 5 bases, and the junction held 5 bases outside the gene matches. The CDR3 is 15 amino acids. Germline CDR1 and CDR2: SGHTA and FQGNSA. The CDR3 loop reads CASSLRAGGGETQYF. The CDR3 nucleotides read TGTGCCAGCAGCTTACGAGCGGGAGGGGGGGAGACCCAGTACTTC. Variable domain in full (rest from reference TRBV7-2 and TRBJ2-5): GAGVSQSPSNKVTEKGKDVELRCDPISGHTALYWYRQSLGQGLEFLIYFQGNSAPDKSGLPSDRFSAERTGGSVSTLTIQRTQQEDSAVYLCASSLRAGGGETQYFGPGTRLLVL.

The V call is TRBV12-5, the J call TRBJ2-1; D is unresolved. Trimming removed 0 bases at V and 3 bases at J, with 3 bases between. CDR3 length: 13 amino acids. Germline lookup yields CDR1 LGHNT and CDR2 FRNRAP. CDR3 bases: TGTGCTAGTGGTTTGGTAATCTACAATGAGCAGTTCTTC. Translating gives CASGLVIYNEQFF.

The chain carries TRBV7-2 and TRBJ1-5, with unresolved D. The germline V gene encodes CDR1 SGHTA and CDR2 FQGNSA. The CDR3 has 16 residues. V lost 1 base, J lost 0 bases, and 10 bases lay in between. CDR3 DNA: TGTGCCAGCAGCTTAGAATTCGGTGTTAGCAATCAGCCCCAGCATTTT. Its translation: CASSLEFGVSNQPQHF. The full variable domain, in which reference TRBV7-2 and TRBJ1-5 provide the parts outside the CDR3, is GAGVSQSPSNKVTEKGKDVELRCDPISGHTALYWYRQSLGQGLEFLIYFQGNSAPDKSGLPSDRFSAERTGGSVSTLTIQRTQQEDSAVYLCASSLEFGVSNQPQHFGDGTRLSIL.

In regard to this clone: The same CDR3 also results from other DNA sequences found in this sample. The V gene is TRBV5-1, the J gene TRBJ2-5, with 13 bases matching TRBD2. The CDR3 runs to 14 residues. The V gene end was trimmed by 5 bases and the J gene end by 2 bases; junction bases not matched to a gene: 0. Germline V gives CDR1 SGHRS, CDR2 YFSETQ. CDR3 sequence: CASRGLAGQETQYF. The CDR3 nucleotides read TGCGCCAGCAGGGGACTAGCGGGACAAGAGACCCAGTACTTC.

The rearrangement links TRBV5-5 to TRBJ2-2; TRBD2 might be the D (5 bases). The CDR3 spans 15 residues. V was pared by 4 bases and J by 3 bases, with 13 bases between. The germline CDR1 and CDR2 sequences are SGHKS and YYEKEE (reference sequence). The CDR3 loop reads CASSPYPEDTGELFF. The CDR3, as DNA: TGTGCCAGCAGCCCCTACCCGGAGGACACCGGGGAGCTGTTTTTT.

This clone appeared once. The rearrangement uses TRBV20-1 and TRBJ1-2; 8 bases are shared with TRBD1. The CDR3 has 10 residues. Trimming took 6 bases from V and 8 from J; bases not matched to a gene: 2. Per the germline V gene, CDR1 is DFQATT and CDR2 is SNEGSKA (reference sequence). The CDR3 region is CSAGQGGYTF. The CDR3, as DNA: TGCAGTGCAGGACAGGGCGGCTACACCTTC.

V and J are TRBV27 and TRBJ2-2; a possible D gene is TRBD1 (6 bases). From germline, CDR1 is MNHEY and CDR2 SMNVEV (reference sequence). V was trimmed by 0 bases and J by 5 bases, leaving 13 bases between them. This CDR3 comprises 16 residues. The CDR3 reads CASSLSGALRTGELFF. As DNA, the CDR3 is TGTGCCAGCAGTTTATCGGGGGCGCTAAGGACCGGGGAGCTGTTTTTT.

The J gene is TRBJ2-1, the V gene TRBV14, with unresolved D. CDR1 is SGHDN and CDR2 is FVKESK in the germline V gene. The ends were cut back, 6 bases at V and 4 bases at J, with 13 bases in the middle. This CDR3 has 14 amino acids. This CDR3 reads CASSLWEGYNEQFF. The DNA for the CDR3 is TGTGCCAGCAGTCTCTGGGAAGGATACAATGAGCAGTTCTTC. The full variable domain, with the rest looked up from reference TRBV14 and TRBJ2-1, is EAGVTQFPSHSVIEKGQTVTLRCDPISGHDNLYWYRRVMGKEIKFLLHFVKESKQDESGMPNNRFLAERTGGTYSTLKVQPAELEDSGVYFCASSLWEGYNEQFFGPGTRLTVL.

V gene TRBV11-3 combines with J gene TRBJ2-3, with 14 bases lining up with TRBD2. Germline CDR1 is SGHNT and CDR2 is YENEEA. CDR3 length: 18 amino acids. The junction had 10 bases not matched to a gene; V was cut back by 0 bases and J by 8 bases. The CDR3 here is CASSLDQVGGTSGSTQYF. The DNA for the CDR3 is TGTGCCAGCAGCTTAGATCAAGTAGGAGGGACTAGCGGGAGTACGCAGTATTTT.

The gene calls are TRBV30 and TRBJ2-7, with 12 bases matching TRBD1. CDR1 and CDR2 (germline): GTSNPN, SVGIG (reference sequence). CDR3 length: 14 amino acids. V was pared by 0 bases and J by 5 bases, with 2 bases of the junction left unmatched. DNA for the CDR3: TGTGCCTGGAGTGTAGGGACAGGGGGCGACGAGCAGTACTTC. Translating gives CAWSVGTGGDEQYF.

The V call is TRBV7-2, the J call TRBJ1-2; D possibly corresponds to TRBD1 (5 bases). The CDR3 has 11 amino acids. Trimming left V 7 bases short and J 7 bases short, with 10 bases between. Germline V gene data show CDR1 as SGHTA and CDR2 as FQGNSA. The CDR3 DNA reads as TGTGCCAGCACTCCCGGGGGTGGCTACACCTTC. Translated: CASTPGGGYTF.

This chain's CDR3 is CASSLIGSQETQYF. In nucleotides, the CDR3 is TGTGCCAGCAGCTTGATCGGGAGCCAAGAGACCCAGTACTTC. The V call is TRBV5-4, the J call TRBJ2-5; a weak D match, TRBD2 (6 bases). The CDR3 extends over 14 amino acids. The germline V gene encodes CDR1 SGHNT and CDR2 YYREEE (reference sequence). The germline V and J ends were trimmed by 1 base and 1 base, with 8 bases remaining between them. Full variable domain (missing parts from reference TRBV5-4 and TRBJ2-5): ETGVTQSPTHLIKTRGQQVTLRCSSQSGHNTVSWYQQALGQGPQFIFQYYREEENGRGNFPPRFSGLQFPNYSSELNVNALELDDSALYLCASSLIGSQETQYFGPGTRLLVL.

The V and J genes are TRBV30 and TRBJ2-4; D unresolved. In germline, CDR1 is GTSNPN, CDR2 SVGIG (reference sequence). Trimming took 1 base from V and 0 from J, leaving 7 bases between them. CDR3 size: 14 residues. The CDR3: CAWSAKLAKNIQYF. CDR3 DNA: TGTGCCTGGAGTGCAAAACTAGCCAAAAACATTCAGTACTTC.

The genes are TRBV4-2 and TRBJ2-7; 7 nucleotides match TRBD1. The V and J ends lost 3 bases and 1 base, in that order; junction bases with no gene match: 12. From germline, CDR1 is LGHNA and CDR2 YNFKEQ. CDR3 length equals 17 residues. CDR3 loop: CASSHLTGVPFSYEQYF. The CDR3 DNA reads as TGTGCCAGCAGCCACCTAACAGGGGTTCCCTTTTCCTACGAGCAGTACTTC.

This chain joins TRBV28 and TRBJ2-1; TRBD2 aligns across 7 bases. The CDR3 length is 15 residues. V was pared by 8 bases and J by 7 bases, with 14 bases of the junction left unmatched. From germline, CDR1 is MDHEN and CDR2 SYDVKM. CDR3 sequence (DNA): TGTGCCAGCTTGGGGACTACTCCCCTTTCAAATGAGCAGTTCTTC. Residues: CASLGTTPLSNEQFF.

The chain recombines TRBV29-1 with TRBJ2-3; TRBD2 is a possible D gene (6 bases). This CDR3 is built from 13 residues. Germline CDR1 reads SQVTM; CDR2 reads ANQGSEA. The V end lost 1 base, the J end lost 4 bases, and 9 bases lay between the germline ends. The CDR3 DNA is TGCAGCGTTGAAGGGGACTTGGCAGATACGCAGTATTTT. Encoded protein: CSVEGDLADTQYF.

The chain combines TRBV6-5 with TRBJ2-7, with TRBD2 matching 11 bases. The CDR3 is made up of 13 amino acids. V shed 6 bases and J 3 bases; nucleotides not matched to a gene: 1. The germline CDR1 and CDR2 sequences are MNHEY and SVGAGI. CDR3 nucleotide sequence: TGTGCCAGCAGGACTAGCGGGAACTACGAGCAGTACTTC. Protein: CASRTSGNYEQYF.

This clone showed up just once. The chain uses TRBV5-1 and TRBJ2-1, with D possibly matching TRBD1 (7 bases). Germline V gene data show CDR1 as SGHRS and CDR2 as YFSETQ. CDR3 length: 20 amino acids. V lost 2 bases, J lost 0 bases, and 24 bases lay in between. This CDR3 is CASSFVGGTAAAYSYNEQFF. The CDR3 DNA sequence: TGCGCCAGCAGCTTCGTCGGCGGGACAGCCGCGGCCTACTCCTACAATGAGCAGTTCTTC.